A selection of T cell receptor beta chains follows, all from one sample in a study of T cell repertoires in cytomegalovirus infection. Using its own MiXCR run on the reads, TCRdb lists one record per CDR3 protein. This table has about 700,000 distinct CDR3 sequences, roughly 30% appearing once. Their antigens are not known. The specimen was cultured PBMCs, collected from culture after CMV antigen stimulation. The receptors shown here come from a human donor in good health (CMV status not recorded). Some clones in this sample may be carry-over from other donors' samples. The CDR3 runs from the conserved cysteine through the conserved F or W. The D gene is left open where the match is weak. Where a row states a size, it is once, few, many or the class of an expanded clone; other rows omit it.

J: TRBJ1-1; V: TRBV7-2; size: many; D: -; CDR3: CASTLDISNTEAFF; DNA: TGTGCCAGCACCCTGGACATCTCGAACACTGAAGCTTTCTTT
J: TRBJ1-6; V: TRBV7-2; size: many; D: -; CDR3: CASSLVSGTSTNSPLHF; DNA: TGTGCCAGCAGCTTAGTCTCCGGTACATCAACGAATTCACCCCTCCACTTT
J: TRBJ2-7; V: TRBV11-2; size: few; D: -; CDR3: CASRSPGRNTYEQYF; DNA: TGTGCCAGCAGATCACCGGGACGCAATACCTACGAGCAGTACTTC
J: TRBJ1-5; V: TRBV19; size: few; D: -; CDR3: CASNRGSQPQHF; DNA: TGTGCCAGTAACCGCGGGAGTCAGCCCCAGCATTTT
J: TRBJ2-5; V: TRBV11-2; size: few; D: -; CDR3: CASDRPRGGAETQYF; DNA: TGTGCCAGCGATCGTCCGCGAGGAGGGGCGGAGACCCAGTACTTC
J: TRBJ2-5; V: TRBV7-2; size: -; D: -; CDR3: CASSGPRETQYF; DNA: TGTGCCAGCAGCGGCCCAAGAGAGACCCAGTACTTC
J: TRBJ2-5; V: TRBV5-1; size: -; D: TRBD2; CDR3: CASSFALAGVGETQYF; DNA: TGCGCCAGCAGTTTCGCCCTAGCGGGAGTGGGAGAGACCCAGTACTTC
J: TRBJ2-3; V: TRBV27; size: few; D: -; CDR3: CASSLSRLGGDTQYF; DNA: TGTGCCAGCAGTTTATCCCGGCTAGGGGGGGATACGCAGTATTTT
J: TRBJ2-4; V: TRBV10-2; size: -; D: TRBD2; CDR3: CASSDTGTSRDIQYF; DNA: TGCGCCAGCAGTGACACCGGGACTAGTCGCGACATTCAGTACTTC
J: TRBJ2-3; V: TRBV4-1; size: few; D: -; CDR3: CASSLPFPGDTQYF; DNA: TGCGCCAGCAGCTTGCCTTTCCCCGGAGATACGCAGTATTTT
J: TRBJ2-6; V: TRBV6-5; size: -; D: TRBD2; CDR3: CASSYEGLAGGRGWANVLTF; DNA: TGTGCCAGCAGTTACGAGGGACTAGCGGGGGGCAGAGGTTGGGCCAACGTCCTGACTTTC
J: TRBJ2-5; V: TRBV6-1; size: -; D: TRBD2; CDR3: CASSVAGGPGETQYF; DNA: TGTGCCAGCAGTGTAGCGGGAGGGCCGGGAGAGACCCAGTACTTC
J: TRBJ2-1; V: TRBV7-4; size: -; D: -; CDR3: CASTPGRTLSDEQFF; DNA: TGTGCCAGCACCCCCGGACGGACCCTGTCGGATGAGCAGTTCTTC
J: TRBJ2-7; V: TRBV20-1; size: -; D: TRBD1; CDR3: CSARASGTGGSYEQYF; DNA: TGCAGTGCTAGAGCCTCCGGGACAGGGGGTTCCTACGAGCAGTACTTC
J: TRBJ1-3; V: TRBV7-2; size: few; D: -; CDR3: CASSPAGLNTIYF; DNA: TGTGCCAGCAGTCCCGCGGGGCTGAACACCATATATTTT
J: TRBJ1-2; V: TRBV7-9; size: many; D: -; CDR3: CASSLGVVGRAHGYTF; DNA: TGTGCCAGCAGCTTAGGCGTTGTCGGCAGGGCCCATGGCTACACCTTC
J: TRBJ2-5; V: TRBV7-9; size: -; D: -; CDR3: CASRLGRGRYQETQYF; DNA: TGTGCCAGCAGACTCGGGCGGGGAAGGTACCAAGAGACCCAGTACTTC
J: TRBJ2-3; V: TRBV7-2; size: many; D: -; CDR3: CASRYGLTTDTQYF; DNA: TGTGCCAGCAGGTACGGACTCACCACGGATACGCAGTATTTT
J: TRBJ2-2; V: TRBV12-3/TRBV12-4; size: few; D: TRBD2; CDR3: CASSPREGSGELFF; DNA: TGTGCCAGCAGTCCCAGGGAGGGGTCCGGGGAGCTGTTTTTT
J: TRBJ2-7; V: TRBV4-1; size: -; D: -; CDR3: CASSQEDGSYEQYF; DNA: TGCGCCAGCAGCCAAGAAGACGGCTCCTACGAGCAGTACTTC
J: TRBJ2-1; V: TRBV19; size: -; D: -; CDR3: CASGESGRQFF; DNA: TGTGCCAGTGGAGAATCTGGAAGGCAGTTCTTC
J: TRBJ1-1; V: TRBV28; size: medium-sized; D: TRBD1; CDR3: CASSWAWTGGDSTEAFF; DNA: TGTGCCAGCAGCTGGGCTTGGACAGGGGGTGATAGCACTGAAGCTTTCTTT
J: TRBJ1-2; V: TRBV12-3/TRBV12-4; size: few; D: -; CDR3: CASSLFATIPGGYTF; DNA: TGTGCCAGCAGTTTATTCGCGACTATACCCGGTGGCTACACCTTC
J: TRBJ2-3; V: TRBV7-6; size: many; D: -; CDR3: CASSSVGSTDTQYF; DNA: TGTGCCAGCAGCTCCGTGGGGAGCACAGATACGCAGTATTTT
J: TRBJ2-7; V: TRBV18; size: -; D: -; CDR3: CASSPFDSSYEQYF; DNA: TGTGCCAGCTCACCATTCGACAGCTCCTACGAGCAGTACTTC
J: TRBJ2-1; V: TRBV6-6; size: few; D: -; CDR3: CASSYSTLGPNNEQFF; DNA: TGTGCCAGCAGTTACTCGACCCTCGGGCCTAACAATGAGCAGTTCTTC
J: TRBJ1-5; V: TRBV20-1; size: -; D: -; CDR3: CSARDYRVSENQPQHF; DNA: TGCAGTGCTAGAGATTACAGGGTCTCGGAGAATCAGCCCCAGCATTTT
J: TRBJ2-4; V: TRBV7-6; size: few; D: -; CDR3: CASSSASDIQYF; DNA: TGTGCCAGCAGCTCAGCGTCGGACATTCAGTACTTC
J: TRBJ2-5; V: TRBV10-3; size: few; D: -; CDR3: CAISPQQETQYF; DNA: TGTGCCATCAGTCCCCAACAAGAGACCCAGTACTTC
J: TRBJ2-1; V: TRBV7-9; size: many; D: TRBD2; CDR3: CASSPHAGGIDEQFF; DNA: TGTGCCAGCAGCCCTCACGCGGGGGGGATCGATGAGCAGTTCTTC
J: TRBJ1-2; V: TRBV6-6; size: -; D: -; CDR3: CASSWSGDPDGYTF; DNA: TGTGCCAGCAGTTGGAGTGGGGATCCGGACGGCTACACCTTC
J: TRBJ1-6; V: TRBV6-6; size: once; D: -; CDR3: CASKAGLDSPLHF; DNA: TGTGCCAGCAAGGCGGGGTTAGACTCACCCCTCCACTTT
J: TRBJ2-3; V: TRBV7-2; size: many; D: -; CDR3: CASSLSLPTDTQYF; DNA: TGTGCCAGCAGCTTAAGCCTGCCCACAGATACGCAGTATTTT
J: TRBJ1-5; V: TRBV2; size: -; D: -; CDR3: CASSSEGSARQPQHF; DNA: TGTGCCTCCTCCTCAGAGGGTTCAGCACGTCAGCCCCAGCATTTT
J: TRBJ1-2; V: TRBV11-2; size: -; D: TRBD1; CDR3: CASSIRDRDYGYTF; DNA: TGTGCCAGCAGCATCCGGGACAGGGACTACGGCTACACCTTC
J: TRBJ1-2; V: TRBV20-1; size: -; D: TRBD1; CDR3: CSARNPGQGANYGYTF; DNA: TGCAGTGCTAGAAACCCCGGACAGGGGGCCAACTATGGCTACACCTTC
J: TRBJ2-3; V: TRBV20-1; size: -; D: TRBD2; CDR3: CSARPPGGTTDTQYF; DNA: TGCAGTGCTAGACCCCCGGGGGGAACCACAGATACGCAGTATTTT
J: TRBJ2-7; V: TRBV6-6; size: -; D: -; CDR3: CASRASSASYEQYF; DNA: TGTGCCAGCAGGGCTTCATCAGCCTCCTACGAGCAGTACTTC
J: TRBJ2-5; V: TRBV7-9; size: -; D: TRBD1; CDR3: CASTPNLRTGQETQYF; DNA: TGTGCCAGCACCCCCAACCTCAGGACAGGGCAAGAGACCCAGTACTTC
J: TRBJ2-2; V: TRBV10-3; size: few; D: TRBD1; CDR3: CAISGQALGELFF; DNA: TGTGCCATCAGCGGACAGGCCCTGGGGGAGCTGTTTTTT
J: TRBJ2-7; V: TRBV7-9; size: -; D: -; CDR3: CASSARPGRTYEQYF; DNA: TGTGCCAGCAGCGCCAGACCGGGACGGACCTACGAGCAGTACTTC
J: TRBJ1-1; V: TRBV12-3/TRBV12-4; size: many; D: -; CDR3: CASSFVPNTEAFF; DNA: TGTGCCAGCAGTTTTGTACCAAACACTGAAGCTTTCTTT